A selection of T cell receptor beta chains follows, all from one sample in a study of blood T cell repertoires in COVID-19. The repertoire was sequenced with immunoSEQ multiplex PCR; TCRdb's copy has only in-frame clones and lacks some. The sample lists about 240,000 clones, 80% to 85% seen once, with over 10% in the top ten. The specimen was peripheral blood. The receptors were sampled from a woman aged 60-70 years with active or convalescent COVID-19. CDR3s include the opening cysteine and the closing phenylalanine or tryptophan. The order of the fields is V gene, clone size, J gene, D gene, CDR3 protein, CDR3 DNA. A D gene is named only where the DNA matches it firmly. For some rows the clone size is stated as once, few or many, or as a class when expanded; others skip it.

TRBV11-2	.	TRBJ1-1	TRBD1	CASSLDRWAGGENTEAFF	TGTGCCAGCAGCTTAGATCGCTGGGCAGGGGGCGAGAACACTGAAGCTTTCTTT
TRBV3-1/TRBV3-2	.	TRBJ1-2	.	CASSQDLYGQNYGYTF	TGTGCCAGCAGCCAAGATCTTTATGGGCAGAACTATGGCTACACCTTC
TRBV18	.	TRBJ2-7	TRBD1	CASSPRDRGSYEQYF	TGTGCCAGCTCACCTAGGGACAGGGGTTCCTACGAGCAGTACTTC
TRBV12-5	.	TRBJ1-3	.	CASGLGRQAGSGNTIYF	TGTGCTAGTGGTTTGGGCCGCCAGGCAGGCTCTGGAAACACCATATATTTT
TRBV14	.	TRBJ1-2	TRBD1	CASSQRKGAIYGYTF	TGTGCCAGCAGCCAAAGGAAGGGGGCCATCTATGGCTACACCTTC
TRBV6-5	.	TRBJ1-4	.	CASRQGVGKLFF	TGTGCCAGCAGACAGGGAGTCGGAAAACTGTTTTTT
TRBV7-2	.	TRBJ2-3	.	CASHRKGGTDTQYF	TGTGCCAGCCATAGGAAGGGGGGCACAGATACGCAGTATTTT
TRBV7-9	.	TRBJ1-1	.	CVSARDTEAFF	TGTGTCTCGGCCAGGGACACTGAAGCTTTCTTT
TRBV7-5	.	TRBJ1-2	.	CARSPRGGQHEYGYTF	TGTGCCAGAAGCCCCAGAGGCGGACAGCATGAATATGGCTACACCTTC
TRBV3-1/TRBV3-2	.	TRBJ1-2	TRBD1	CASSQDTGAPYGYTF	TGTGCCAGCAGCCAAGACACAGGGGCCCCCTATGGCTACACCTTC
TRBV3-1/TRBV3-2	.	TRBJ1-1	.	CASTLGGAEAFF	TGTGCCAGCACCCTGGGGGGGGCTGAAGCTTTCTTT
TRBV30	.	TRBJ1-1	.	CAWSERRGTTEAFF	TGTGCCTGGAGTGAGAGACGGGGGACCACTGAAGCTTTCTTT
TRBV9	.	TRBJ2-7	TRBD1	CASSAGQGQQYF	TGTGCCAGCAGCGCAGGACAGGGACAGCAGTACTTC
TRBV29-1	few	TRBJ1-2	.	CSVARSDGYTF	TGCAGCGTTGCCCGAAGCGATGGCTACACCTTC
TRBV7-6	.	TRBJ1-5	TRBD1	CASSLFAGGNQPQHF	TGTGCCAGCAGCCTCTTCGCAGGGGGAAATCAGCCCCAGCATTTT
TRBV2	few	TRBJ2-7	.	CASSEQGSYEQYF	TGTGCCAGCAGCGAACAGGGTTCCTACGAGCAGTACTTC
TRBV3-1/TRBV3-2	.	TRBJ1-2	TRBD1	CASSQLGTGNGYTF	TGTGCCAGCAGCCAGCTCGGGACAGGGAATGGCTACACCTTC
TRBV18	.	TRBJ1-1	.	CASSPARLNTEAFF	TGTGCCAGCTCACCCGCTCGGTTGAACACTGAAGCTTTCTTT
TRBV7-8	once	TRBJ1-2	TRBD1	CASSRGQLYGYTF	TGTGCCAGCAGCCGGGGACAGCTCTATGGCTACACCTTC
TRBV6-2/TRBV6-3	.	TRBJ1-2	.	CASSYESRPNYGYTF	TGTGCCAGCAGTTACGAGTCCAGGCCGAACTATGGCTACACCTTC
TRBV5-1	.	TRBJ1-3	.	CASSLATGSGNTIYF	TGCGCCAGCAGCTTGGCCACAGGTAGTGGAAACACCATATATTTT
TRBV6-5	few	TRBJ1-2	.	CASTPGEGLGGYTF	TGTGCCAGCACTCCCGGGGAGGGGCTAGGGGGCTACACCTTC
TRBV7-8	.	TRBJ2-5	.	CASSSTPGVGETQYF	TGTGCCAGCAGCTCCACCCCGGGGGTAGGGGAGACCCAGTACTTC
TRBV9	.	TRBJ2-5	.	CASGESGAGETQYF	TGTGCCAGCGGCGAATCAGGGGCTGGAGAGACCCAGTACTTC
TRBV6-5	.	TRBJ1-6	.	CASSTGTSNSPLHF	TGTGCCAGCAGTACCGGGACATCTAATTCACCCCTCCACTTT
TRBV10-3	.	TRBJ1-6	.	CAISEPKQGFNSPLHF	TGTGCCATCAGTGAGCCCAAACAGGGTTTTAATTCACCCCTCCACTTT
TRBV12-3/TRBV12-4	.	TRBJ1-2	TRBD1	CASTTGGYGYTF	TGTGCCAGCACAACAGGGGGCTATGGCTACACCTTC
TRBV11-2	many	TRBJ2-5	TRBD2	CASSLGIAGVGETQYF	TGTGCCAGCAGCTTGGGAATAGCGGGGGTTGGGGAGACCCAGTACTTC
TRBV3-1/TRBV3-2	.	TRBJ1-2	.	CASSQYSTDGYTF	TGTGCCAGCAGCCAATACTCCACAGATGGCTACACCTTC
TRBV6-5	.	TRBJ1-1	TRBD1	CASGSTGTGNTEAFF	TGTGCCAGCGGCTCCACCGGGACAGGGAACACTGAAGCTTTCTTT
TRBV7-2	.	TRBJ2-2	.	CASSLAGADTGELFF	TGTGCCAGCAGCTTAGCGGGGGCCGATACCGGGGAGCTGTTTTTT
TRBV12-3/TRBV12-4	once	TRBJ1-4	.	CASSSGGNEKLFF	TGTGCCAGCAGTTCGGGCGGGAATGAAAAACTGTTTTTT